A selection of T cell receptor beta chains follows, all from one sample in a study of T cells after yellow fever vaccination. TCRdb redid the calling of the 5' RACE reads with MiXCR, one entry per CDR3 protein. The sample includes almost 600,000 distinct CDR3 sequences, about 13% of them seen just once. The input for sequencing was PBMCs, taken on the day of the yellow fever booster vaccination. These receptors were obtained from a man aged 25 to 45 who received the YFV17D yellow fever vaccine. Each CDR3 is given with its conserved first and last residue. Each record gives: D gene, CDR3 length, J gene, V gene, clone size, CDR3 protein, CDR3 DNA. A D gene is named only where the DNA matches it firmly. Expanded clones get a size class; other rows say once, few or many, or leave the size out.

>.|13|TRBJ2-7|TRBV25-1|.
CASSGLGGYEQYF
TGTGCCAGCAGTGGACTGGGGGGATACGAGCAGTACTTC
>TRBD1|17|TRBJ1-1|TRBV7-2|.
CASSRRTGRDMNTEAFF
TGTGCCAGCAGCCGCCGGACAGGCCGCGACATGAACACTGAAGCTTTCTTT
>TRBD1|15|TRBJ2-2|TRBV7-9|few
CASSLGQGWTGELFF
TGTGCCAGCAGCCTCGGACAGGGGTGGACCGGGGAGCTGTTTTTT
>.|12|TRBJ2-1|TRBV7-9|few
CASSPPRHEQFF
TGTGCCAGCAGCCCTCCCCGGCATGAGCAGTTCTTC
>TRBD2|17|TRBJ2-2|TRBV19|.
CASSIPSGRSGTGELFF
TGTGCCAGTAGTATCCCTAGCGGGAGGAGCGGCACCGGGGAGCTGTTTTTT
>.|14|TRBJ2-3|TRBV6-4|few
CASSVEPSTDTQYF
TGTGCCAGCAGTGTTGAACCCTCCACAGATACGCAGTATTTT
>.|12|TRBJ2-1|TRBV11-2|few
CASRPDSPEQFF
TGTGCCAGCAGGCCGGACTCGCCCGAGCAGTTCTTC
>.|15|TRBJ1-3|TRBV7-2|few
CASSSDGRSGNTIYF
TGTGCCAGCAGCTCAGACGGACGCTCTGGAAACACCATATATTTT
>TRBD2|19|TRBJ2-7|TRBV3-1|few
CASSQGGTSGRALGYEQYF
TGTGCCAGCAGCCAAGGTGGGACTAGCGGGAGGGCCCTCGGCTACGAGCAGTACTTC
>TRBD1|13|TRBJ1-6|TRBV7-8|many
CASSLMGQGTLHF
TGTGCCAGCAGCTTAATGGGACAGGGTACCCTCCACTTT